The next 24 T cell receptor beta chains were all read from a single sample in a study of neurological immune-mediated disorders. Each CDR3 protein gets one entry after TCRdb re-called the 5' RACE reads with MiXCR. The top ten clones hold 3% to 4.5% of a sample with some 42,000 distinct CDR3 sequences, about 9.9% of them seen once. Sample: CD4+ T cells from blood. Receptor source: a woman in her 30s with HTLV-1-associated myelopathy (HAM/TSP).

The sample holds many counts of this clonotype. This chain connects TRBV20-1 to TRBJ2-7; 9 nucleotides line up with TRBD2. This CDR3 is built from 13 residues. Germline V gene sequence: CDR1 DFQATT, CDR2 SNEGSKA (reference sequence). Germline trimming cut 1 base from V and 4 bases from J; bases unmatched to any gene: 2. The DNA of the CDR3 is TGCAGTGCTAGAGGGCTAGCGGGGTACGAGCAGTACTTC. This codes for CSARGLAGYEQYF.

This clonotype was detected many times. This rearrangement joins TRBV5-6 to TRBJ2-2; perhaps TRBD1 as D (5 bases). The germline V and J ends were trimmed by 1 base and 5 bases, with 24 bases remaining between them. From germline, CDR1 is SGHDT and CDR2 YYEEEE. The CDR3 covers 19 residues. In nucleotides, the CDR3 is TGTGCCAGCAGCTTGATTCCTCCAGGGTTTTATGTTGGGACCGGGGAGCTGTTTTTT. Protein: CASSLIPPGFYVGTGELFF.

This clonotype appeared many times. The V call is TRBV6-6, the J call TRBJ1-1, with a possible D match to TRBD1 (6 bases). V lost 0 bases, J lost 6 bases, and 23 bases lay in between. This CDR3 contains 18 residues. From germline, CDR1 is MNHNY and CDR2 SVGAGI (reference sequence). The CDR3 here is CASSYSRSWEGGTAEAFF. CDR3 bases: TGTGCCAGCAGTTACTCCCGAAGCTGGGAGGGGGGAACGGCTGAAGCTTTCTTT.

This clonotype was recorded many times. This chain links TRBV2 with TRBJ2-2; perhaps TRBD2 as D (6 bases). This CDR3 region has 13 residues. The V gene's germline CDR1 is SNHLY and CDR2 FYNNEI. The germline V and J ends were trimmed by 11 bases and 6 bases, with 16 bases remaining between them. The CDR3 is CASLPGEAGELFF. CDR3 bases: TGTGCCTCACTCCCGGGGGAGGCCGGGGAGCTGTTTTTT. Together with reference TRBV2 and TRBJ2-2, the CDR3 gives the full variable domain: EPEVTQTPSHQVTQMGQEVILRCVPISNHLYFYWYRQILGQKVEFLVSFYNNEISEKSEIFDDQFSVERPDGSNFTLKIRSTKLEDSAMYFCASLPGEAGELFFGEGSRLTVL.

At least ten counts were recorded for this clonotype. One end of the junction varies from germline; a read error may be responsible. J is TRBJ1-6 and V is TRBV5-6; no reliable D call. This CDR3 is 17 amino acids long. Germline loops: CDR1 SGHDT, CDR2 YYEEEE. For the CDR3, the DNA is TGTGCCAACAGCTATCGGTCCACGGCCTCCTATAATTCACCCCTCCACTTT. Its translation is CANSYRSTASYNSPLHF.

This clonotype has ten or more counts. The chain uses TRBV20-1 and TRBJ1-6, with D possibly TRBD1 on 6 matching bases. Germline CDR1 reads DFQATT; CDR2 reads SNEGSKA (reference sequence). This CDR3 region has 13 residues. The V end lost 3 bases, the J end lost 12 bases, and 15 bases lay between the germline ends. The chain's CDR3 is CSARQGFARPLHF. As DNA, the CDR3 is TGCAGTGCTAGGCAGGGGTTCGCTCGACCCCTCCACTTT.

The CDR3 DNA sequence: TGCAGTGCTGCGACTAGCGGGGGAAACACAGATACGCAGTATTTT. Protein: CSAATSGGNTDTQYF. The V call is TRBV20-1, the J call TRBJ2-3; 12 bases fit TRBD2. The ends lost 5 bases at V and 2 bases at J; junction bases unmatched: 5. This CDR3 has 15 amino acids. Germline CDR1 reads DFQATT; CDR2 reads SNEGSKA (reference sequence).

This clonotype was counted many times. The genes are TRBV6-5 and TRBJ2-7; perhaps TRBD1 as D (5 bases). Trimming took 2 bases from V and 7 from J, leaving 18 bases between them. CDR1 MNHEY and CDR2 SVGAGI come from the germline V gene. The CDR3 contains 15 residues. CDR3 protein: CASSYAGRAVGEQYF. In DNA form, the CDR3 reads TGTGCCAGCAGTTACGCTGGCAGGGCCGTAGGGGAGCAGTACTTC.

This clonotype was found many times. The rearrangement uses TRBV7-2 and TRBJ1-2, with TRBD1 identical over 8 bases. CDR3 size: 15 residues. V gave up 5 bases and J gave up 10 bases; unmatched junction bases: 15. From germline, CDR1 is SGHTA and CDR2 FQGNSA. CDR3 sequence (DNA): TGTGCCAGCAGCCCTCGGACAGGGACACCTATGTACTACACCTTC. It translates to CASSPRTGTPMYYTF.

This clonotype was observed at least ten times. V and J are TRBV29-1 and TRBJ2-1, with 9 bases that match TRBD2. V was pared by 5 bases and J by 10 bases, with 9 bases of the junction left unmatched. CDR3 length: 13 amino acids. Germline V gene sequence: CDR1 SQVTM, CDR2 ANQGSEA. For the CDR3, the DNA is TGCAGCGTTCCCCGGGCGGGAGGGCAGGAGCAGTTCTTC. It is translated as CSVPRAGGQEQFF.

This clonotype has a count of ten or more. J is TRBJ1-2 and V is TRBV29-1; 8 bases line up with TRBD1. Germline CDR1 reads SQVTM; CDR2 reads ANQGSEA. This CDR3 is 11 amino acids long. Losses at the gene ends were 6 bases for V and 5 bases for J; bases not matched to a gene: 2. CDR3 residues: CSVRQGYGYTF. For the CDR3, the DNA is TGCAGCGTAAGACAGGGGTATGGCTACACCTTC.

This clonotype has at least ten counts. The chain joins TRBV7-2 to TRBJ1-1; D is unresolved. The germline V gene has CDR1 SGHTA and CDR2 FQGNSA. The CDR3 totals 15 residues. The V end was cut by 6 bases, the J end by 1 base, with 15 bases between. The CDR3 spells CASSHSGSRNTEAFF. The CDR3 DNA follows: TGTGCCAGCAGTCATTCGGGGTCTAGGAACACTGAAGCTTTCTTT.

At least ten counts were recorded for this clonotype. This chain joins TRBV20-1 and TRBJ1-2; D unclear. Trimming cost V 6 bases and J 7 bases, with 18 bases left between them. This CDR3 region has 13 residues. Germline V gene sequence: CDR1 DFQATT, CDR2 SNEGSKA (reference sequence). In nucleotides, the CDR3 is TGCAGTGCCAGGACCGGTGCGAGCTCTGGCTACACCTTC. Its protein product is CSARTGASSGYTF.

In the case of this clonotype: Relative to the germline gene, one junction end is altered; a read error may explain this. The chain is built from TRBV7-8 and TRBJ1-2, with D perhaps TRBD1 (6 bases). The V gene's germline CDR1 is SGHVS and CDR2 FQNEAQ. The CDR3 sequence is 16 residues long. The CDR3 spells CTSILSNRAIAYGYTF. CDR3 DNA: TGTACCAGCATCTTATCAAACAGGGCTATAGCCTATGGCTACACCTTC.

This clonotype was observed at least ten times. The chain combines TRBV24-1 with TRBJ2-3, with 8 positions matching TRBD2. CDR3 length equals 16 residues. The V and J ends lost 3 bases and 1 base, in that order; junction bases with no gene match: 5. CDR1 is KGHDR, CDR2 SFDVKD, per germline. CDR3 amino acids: CATSDPPGGGTDTQYF. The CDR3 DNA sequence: TGTGCCACCAGTGATCCGCCCGGGGGGGGCACAGATACGCAGTATTTT.

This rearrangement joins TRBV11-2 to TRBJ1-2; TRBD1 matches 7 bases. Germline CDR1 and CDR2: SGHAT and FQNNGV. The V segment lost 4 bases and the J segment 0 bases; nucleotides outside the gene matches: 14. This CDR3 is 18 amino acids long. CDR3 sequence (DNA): TGTGCCAGCAGCTCCACTAGGAAGAGGGGACAGTCTAACTATGGCTACACCTTC. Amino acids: CASSSTRKRGQSNYGYTF. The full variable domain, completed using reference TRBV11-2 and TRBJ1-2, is EAGVAQSPRYKIIEKRQSVAFWCNPISGHATLYWYQQILGQGPKLLIQFQNNGVVDDSQLPKDRFSAERLKGVDSTLKIQPAKLEDSAVYLCASSSTRKRGQSNYGYTFGSGTRLTVV.

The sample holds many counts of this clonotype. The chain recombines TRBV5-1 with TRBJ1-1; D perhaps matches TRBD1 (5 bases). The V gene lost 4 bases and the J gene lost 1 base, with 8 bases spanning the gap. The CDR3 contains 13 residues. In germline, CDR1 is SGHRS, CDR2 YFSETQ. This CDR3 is CASSPTGNTEAFF. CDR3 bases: TGCGCCAGCAGCCCAACAGGGAACACTGAAGCTTTCTTT.

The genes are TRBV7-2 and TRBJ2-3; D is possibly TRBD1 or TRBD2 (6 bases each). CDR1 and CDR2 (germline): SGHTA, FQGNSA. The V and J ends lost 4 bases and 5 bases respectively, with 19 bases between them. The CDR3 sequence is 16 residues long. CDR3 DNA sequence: TGTGCCAGCAGCTCCCTAGAGGGGGGACGTGGAGATACGCAGTATTTT. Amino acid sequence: CASSSLEGGRGDTQYF. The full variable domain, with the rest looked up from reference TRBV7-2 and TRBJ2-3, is GAGVSQSPSNKVTEKGKDVELRCDPISGHTALYWYRQSLGQGLEFLIYFQGNSAPDKSGLPSDRFSAERTGGSVSTLTIQRTQQEDSAVYLCASSSLEGGRGDTQYFGPGTRLTVL.

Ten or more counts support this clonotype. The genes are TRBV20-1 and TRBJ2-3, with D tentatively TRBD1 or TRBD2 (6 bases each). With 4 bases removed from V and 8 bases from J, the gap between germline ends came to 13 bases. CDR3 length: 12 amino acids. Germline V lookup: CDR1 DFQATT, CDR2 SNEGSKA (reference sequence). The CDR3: CSANRGDSTQYF. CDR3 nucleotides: TGCAGTGCTAATAGGGGGGATAGTACGCAGTATTTT.

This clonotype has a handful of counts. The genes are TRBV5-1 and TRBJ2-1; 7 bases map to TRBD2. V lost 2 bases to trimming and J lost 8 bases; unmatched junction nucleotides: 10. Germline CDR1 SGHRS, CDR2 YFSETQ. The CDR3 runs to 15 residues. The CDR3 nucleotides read TGCGCCAGCAGCTTAGTTGCGGGGGAGGCCTATGAGCAGTTCTTC. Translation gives CASSLVAGEAYEQFF.

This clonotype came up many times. In nucleotides, the CDR3 is TGTGCCAGCAGACGAGTAGGAGGACAAGCGGAGACCCAGTACTTC. This encodes CASRRVGGQAETQYF. V is TRBV11-3 and J is TRBJ2-5; D is tentatively TRBD1 or TRBD2 (5 bases each). Germline values: CDR1 SGHNT, CDR2 YENEEA. CDR3 size: 15 residues. V dropped 6 bases and J dropped 5 bases, with 19 bases sitting between them.

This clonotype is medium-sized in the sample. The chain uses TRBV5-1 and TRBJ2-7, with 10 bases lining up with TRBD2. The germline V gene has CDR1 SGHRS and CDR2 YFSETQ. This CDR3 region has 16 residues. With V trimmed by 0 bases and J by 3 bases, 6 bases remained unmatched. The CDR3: CASSLEGTSGVYEQYF. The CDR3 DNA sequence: TGCGCCAGCAGCTTGGAAGGAACTAGCGGGGTCTACGAGCAGTACTTC.

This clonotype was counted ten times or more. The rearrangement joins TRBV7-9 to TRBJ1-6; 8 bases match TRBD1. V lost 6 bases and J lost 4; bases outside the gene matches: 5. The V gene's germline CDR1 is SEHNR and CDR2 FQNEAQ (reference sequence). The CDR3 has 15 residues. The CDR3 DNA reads TGTGCCAGCAGTGCACAGGGGGTATATAATTCACCCCTCCACTTT. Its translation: CASSAQGVYNSPLHF.

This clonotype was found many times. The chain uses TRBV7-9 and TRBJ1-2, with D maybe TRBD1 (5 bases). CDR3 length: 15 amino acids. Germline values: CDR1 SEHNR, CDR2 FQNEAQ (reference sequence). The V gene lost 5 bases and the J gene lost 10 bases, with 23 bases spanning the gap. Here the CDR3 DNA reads TGTGCCAGCAGCCCCCAAGACAGCACCTTCCGAAACTACACCTTC. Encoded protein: CASSPQDSTFRNYTF.